The clone carrying this T cell receptor (beta chain) was counted at least ten times. No antigen is known for it. The data originate from a study of neurological immune-mediated disorders. Germline assignment: CDR1 MNHNY and CDR2 SVGAGI (reference sequence). J lost 11 bases, V lost 4 bases, and 12 bases had no gene match. The CDR3 has 15 residues. Findings and caveats of the study: Across subjects, no CDR3 amino acid sequence appeared in expanded clones of more than one subject, a finding that suggested private repertoires in all groups.

With 10-nucleotide random UMIs included, cDNA was synthesized by 5'RACE. TCRdb passed the 5' RACE reads through MiXCR, listing each CDR3 protein once. The sample shows approximately 87,000 distinct CDR3 sequences, roughly 13% of them seen only once. The source material was PBMCs. The chain combines TRBV6-6 with TRBJ1-5; the match to TRBD1 covers 9 bases. This receptor was taken from a woman aged 50 to 60 in good health. This chain's CDR3 is CASSLGQGRPTAQHF. In DNA, the CDR3 is TGTGCCAGCAGTTTAGGACAGGGGAGACCCACAGCCCAGCATTTT.